This record covers a single T cell receptor (beta chain). This entry belongs to a study of blood T cell repertoires in COVID-19. Libraries were prepared by immunoSEQ multiplex PCR; TCRdb keeps only in-frame clonotypes and omits some of them. Found here are tens of thousands of clones, 80% to 90% of them singletons; the top ten hold 2% to 2.5%. Enrolled during active infection, Seattle patients were then followed longitudinally. The sequencing input was peripheral blood. This sequence was found in a woman in her 70s with COVID-19, enrolled during active disease.

In DNA, the CDR3 is TGTGCCAGCAGGACAGGGGGACGGTTAGACACTGAAGCTTTCTTT. Translation gives CASRTGGRLDTEAFF. The chain has TRBV25-1 and TRBJ1-1; 9 positions agree with TRBD1. The CDR3 contains 15 residues. V was clipped by 6 bases and J by 3 bases; unmatched bases: 8. CDR1 is MGHDK, CDR2 SYGVNS, per germline.